This T cell receptor (beta chain) was obtained from a study of blood T cell repertoires in COVID-19. Here immunoSEQ multiplex PCR was the method, and the copy in TCRdb shows in-frame clones only, minus some. This table holds 310,000 or so clones, roughly 90% found once. Germline CDR1 and CDR2: MNHEY and SMNVEV (reference sequence). This CDR3 is built from 17 residues. Germline trimming cut 5 bases from V and 3 bases from J; bases unmatched to any gene: 10. The origin of this receptor is a woman in her twenties or thirties who had recovered from COVID-19. The chain employs TRBV27 and TRBJ1-5; 10 bases map to TRBD1. Material: PBMCs or T cells enriched from blood (not recorded which). The CDR3 is CASSPKWDRGLNQPQHF. CDR3 DNA sequence: TGTGCCAGCAGTCCCAAGTGGGACAGGGGTCTCAATCAGCCCCAGCATTTT.